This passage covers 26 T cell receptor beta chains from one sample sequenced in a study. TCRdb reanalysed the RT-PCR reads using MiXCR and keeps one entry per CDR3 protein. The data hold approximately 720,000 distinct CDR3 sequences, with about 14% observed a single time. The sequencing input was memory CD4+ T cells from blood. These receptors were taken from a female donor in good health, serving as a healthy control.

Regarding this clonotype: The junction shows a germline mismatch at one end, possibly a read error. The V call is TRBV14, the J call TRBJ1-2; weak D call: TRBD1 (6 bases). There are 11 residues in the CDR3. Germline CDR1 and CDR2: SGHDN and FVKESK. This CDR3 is CASSRGGPLAF. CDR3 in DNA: TGTGCCAGCAGCCGCGGGGGGCCCCTCGCCTTC.

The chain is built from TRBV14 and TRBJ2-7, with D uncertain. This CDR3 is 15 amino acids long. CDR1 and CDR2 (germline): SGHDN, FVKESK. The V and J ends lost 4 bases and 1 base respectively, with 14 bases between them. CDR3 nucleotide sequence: TGTGCCAGCAGCCTCGACACCGCTAGATCCTACGAGCAGTACTTC. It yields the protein CASSLDTARSYEQYF.

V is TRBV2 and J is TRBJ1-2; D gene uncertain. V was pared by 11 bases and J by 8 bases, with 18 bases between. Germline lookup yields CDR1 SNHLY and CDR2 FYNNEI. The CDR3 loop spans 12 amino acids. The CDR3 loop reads CAQQGPGGGYTF. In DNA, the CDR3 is TGTGCCCAGCAAGGACCGGGAGGAGGCTACACCTTC. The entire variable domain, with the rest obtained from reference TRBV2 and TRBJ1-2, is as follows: EPEVTQTPSHQVTQMGQEVILRCVPISNHLYFYWYRQILGQKVEFLVSFYNNEISEKSEIFDDQFSVERPDGSNFTLKIRSTKLEDSAMYFCAQQGPGGGYTFGSGTRLTVV.

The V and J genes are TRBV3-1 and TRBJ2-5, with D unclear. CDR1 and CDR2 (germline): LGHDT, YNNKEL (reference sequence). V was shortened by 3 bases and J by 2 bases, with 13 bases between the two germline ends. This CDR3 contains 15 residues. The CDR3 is CASSQTPVRQETQYF. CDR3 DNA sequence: TGTGCCAGCAGCCAGACCCCAGTTAGGCAAGAGACCCAGTACTTC.

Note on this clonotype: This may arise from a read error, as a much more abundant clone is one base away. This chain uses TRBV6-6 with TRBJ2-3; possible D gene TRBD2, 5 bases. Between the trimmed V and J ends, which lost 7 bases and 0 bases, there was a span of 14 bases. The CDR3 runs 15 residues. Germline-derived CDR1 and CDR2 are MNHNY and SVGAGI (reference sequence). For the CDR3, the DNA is TGTGCCAGCACGTGGAGGTTCTCTAGCACAGATACGCAGTATTTT. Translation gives CASTWRFSSTDTQYF.

The CDR3 DNA sequence: TGCGCCAGCAGCTTGGGCGGCGCCCCTACGGAGCAGTACTTC. This codes for CASSLGGAPTEQYF. V usage is TRBV5-1 and J usage is TRBJ2-7; the D is unclear. V gave up 0 bases and J gave up 7 bases, with 14 bases separating them. The CDR3 totals 14 residues. The V gene's germline CDR1 is SGHRS and CDR2 YFSETQ.

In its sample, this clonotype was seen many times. CDR3 protein: CASSLAGGQGSEAFF. The CDR3 DNA reads as TGTGCCAGCAGTTTAGCGGGCGGACAGGGGTCTGAAGCTTTCTTT. The chain carries TRBV12-3 or TRBV12-4 and TRBJ1-1, with 9 bases lining up with TRBD1. The V segment lost 0 bases and the J segment 6 bases; nucleotides outside the gene matches: 5. This CDR3 has 15 residues.

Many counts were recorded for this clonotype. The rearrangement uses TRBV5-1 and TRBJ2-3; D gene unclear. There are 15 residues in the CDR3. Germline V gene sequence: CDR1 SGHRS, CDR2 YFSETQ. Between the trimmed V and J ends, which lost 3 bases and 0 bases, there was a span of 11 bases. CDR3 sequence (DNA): TGCGCCAGCAGCTCCACTACGATGAGCACAGATACGCAGTATTTT. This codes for CASSSTTMSTDTQYF.

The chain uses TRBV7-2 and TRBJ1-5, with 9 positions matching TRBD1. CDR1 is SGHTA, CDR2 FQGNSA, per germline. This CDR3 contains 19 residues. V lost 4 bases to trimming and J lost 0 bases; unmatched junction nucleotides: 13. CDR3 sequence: CASSWAGGTGPYSNQPQHF. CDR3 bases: TGTGCCAGCAGCTGGGCGGGTGGGACAGGGCCTTATAGCAATCAGCCCCAGCATTTT.

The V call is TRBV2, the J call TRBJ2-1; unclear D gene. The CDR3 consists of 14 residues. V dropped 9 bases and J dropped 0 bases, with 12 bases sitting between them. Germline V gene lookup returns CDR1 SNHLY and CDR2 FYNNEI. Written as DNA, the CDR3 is TGTGCCAGGAGTAGGATCCGCTCCTACAATGAGCAGTTCTTC. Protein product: CARSRIRSYNEQFF.

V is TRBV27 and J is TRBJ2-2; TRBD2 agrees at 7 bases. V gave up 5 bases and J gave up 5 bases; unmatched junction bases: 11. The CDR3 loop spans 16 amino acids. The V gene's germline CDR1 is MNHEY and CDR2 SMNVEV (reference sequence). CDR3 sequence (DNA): TGTGCCAGCAGTCCGGGGGACGGGAGGACTACCGGGGAGCTGTTTTTT. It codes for CASSPGDGRTTGELFF.

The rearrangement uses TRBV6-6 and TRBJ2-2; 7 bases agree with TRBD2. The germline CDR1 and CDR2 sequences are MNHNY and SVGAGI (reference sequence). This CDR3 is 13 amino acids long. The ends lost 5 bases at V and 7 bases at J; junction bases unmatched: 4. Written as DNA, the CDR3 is TGTGCCAGCAGTATTCGGGAGGTCGGGGAGCTGTTTTTT. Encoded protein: CASSIREVGELFF.

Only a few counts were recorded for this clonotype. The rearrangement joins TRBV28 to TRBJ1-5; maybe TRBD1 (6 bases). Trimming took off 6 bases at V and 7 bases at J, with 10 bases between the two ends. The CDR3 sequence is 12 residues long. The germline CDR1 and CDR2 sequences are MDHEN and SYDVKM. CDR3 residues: CASSRDIQPQHF. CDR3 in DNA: TGTGCCAGCAGCCGGGACATCCAGCCCCAGCATTTT.

CDR3 nucleotides: TGCAGTGCAAAGAAATGGGACTCAACCGGGGACATTCAGTACTTC. Protein product: CSAKKWDSTGDIQYF. The chain recombines TRBV20-1 with TRBJ2-4; TRBD2 might be the D (6 bases). The CDR3 length is 15 residues. Between the trimmed V and J ends, which lost 6 bases and 8 bases, there was a span of 23 bases. Per germline, CDR1 DFQATT and CDR2 SNEGSKA (reference sequence).

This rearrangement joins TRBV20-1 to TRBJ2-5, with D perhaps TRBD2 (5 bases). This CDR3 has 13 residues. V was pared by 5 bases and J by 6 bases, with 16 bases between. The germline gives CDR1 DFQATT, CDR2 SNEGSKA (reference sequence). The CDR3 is CSADRDIEQTQYF. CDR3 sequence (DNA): TGCAGTGCTGACCGGGATATCGAACAGACCCAGTACTTC.

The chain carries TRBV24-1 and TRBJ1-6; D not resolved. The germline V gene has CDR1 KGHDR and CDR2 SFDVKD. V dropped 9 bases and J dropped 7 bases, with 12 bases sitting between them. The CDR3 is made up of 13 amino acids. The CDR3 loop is CATPRRGNSPLHF. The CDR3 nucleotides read TGTGCCACCCCCAGACGAGGAAATTCACCCCTCCACTTT.

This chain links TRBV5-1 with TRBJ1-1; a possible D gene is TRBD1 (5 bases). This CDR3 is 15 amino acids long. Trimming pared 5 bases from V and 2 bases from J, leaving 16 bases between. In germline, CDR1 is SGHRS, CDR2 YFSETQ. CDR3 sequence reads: CASSIGSGTNTEAFF. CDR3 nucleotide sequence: TGCGCCAGCAGTATCGGTTCAGGGACTAACACTGAAGCTTTCTTT.

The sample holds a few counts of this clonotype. CDR3 in amino acids: CASSPTVNSGNTIYF. The CDR3 bases are TGTGCCAGCAGCCCTACAGTCAACTCTGGAAACACCATATATTTT. The chain employs TRBV3-1 and TRBJ1-3, with D hard to call. V dropped 4 bases and J dropped 0 bases, with 10 bases sitting between them. Germline CDR1 is LGHDT and CDR2 is YNNKEL (reference sequence). The CDR3 runs to 15 residues.

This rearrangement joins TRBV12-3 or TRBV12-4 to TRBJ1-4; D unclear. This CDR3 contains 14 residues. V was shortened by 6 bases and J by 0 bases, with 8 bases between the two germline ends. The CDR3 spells CASREGSTNEKLFF. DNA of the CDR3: TGTGCCAGCAGGGAGGGCTCAACTAATGAAAAACTGTTTTTT.

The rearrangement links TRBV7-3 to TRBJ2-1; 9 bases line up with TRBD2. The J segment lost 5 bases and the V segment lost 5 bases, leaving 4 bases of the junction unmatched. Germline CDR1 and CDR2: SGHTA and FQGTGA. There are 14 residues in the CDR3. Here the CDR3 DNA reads TGTGCCAGCAGCGTCAGCGGGGGGAACAATGAGCAGTTCTTC. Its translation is CASSVSGGNNEQFF.

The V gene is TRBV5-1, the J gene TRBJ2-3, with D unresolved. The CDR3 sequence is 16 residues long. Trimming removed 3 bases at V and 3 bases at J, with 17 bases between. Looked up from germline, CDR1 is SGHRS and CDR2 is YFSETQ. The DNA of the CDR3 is TGCGCCAGCAGCTCTCCGAGCTGGTCCATTACAGATACGCAGTATTTT. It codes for CASSSPSWSITDTQYF. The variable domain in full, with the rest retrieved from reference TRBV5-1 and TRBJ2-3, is KAGVTQTPRYLIKTRGQQVTLSCSPISGHRSVSWYQQTPGQGLQFLFEYFSETQRNKGNFPGRFSGRQFSNSRSEMNVSTLELGDSALYLCASSSPSWSITDTQYFGPGTRLTVL.

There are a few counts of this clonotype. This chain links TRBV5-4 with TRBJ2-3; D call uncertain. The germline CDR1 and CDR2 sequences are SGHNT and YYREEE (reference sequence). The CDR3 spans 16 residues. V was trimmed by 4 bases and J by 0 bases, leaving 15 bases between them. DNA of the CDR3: TGTGCCAGCAGCCCAGGACGTCCTCATAGCACAGATACGCAGTATTTT. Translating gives CASSPGRPHSTDTQYF.

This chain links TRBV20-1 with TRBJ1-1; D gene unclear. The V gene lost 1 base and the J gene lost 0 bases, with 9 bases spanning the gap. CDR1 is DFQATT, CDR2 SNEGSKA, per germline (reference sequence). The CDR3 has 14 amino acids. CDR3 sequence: CSARVSGLNTEAFF. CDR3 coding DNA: TGCAGTGCTAGAGTGTCCGGATTGAACACTGAAGCTTTCTTT.

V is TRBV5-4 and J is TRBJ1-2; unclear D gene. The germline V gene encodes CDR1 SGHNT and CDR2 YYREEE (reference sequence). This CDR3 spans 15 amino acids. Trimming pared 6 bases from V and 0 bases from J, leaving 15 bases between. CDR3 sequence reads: CASTLTAQANYGYTF. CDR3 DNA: TGTGCCAGCACCTTAACGGCTCAAGCTAACTATGGCTACACCTTC.

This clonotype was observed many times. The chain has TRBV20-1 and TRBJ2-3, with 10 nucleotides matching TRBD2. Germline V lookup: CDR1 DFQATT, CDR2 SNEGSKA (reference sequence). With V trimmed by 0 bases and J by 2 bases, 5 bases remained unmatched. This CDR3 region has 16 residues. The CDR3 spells CSARDNSGRPTDTQYF. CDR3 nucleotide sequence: TGCAGTGCTAGAGATAATAGCGGGAGGCCCACAGATACGCAGTATTTT.

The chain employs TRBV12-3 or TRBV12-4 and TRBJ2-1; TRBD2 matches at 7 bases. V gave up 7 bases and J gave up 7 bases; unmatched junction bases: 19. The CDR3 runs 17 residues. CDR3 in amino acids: CASTHGWGPAGYNEQFF. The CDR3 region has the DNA TGTGCCAGCACTCACGGTTGGGGACCAGCGGGGTATAATGAGCAGTTCTTC.